This T cell receptor beta chain was sequenced during a study of T-cell memory formation after mild COVID-19. For the study at large: TCR clustering was largely donor specific. Whole-study findings and limits: Pre-infection memory already had some responding clones, implying cross-reactive memory joined. Balance between CD4 and CD8 was seen in clones contracting day 15 to 85, and a CD4+ lean was seen in later expanders.

V was shortened by 0 bases and J by 7 bases, with 13 bases between the two germline ends. CDR1 is MNHEY, CDR2 SVGAGI, per germline. The CDR3 loop spans 15 amino acids. Researchers used 5'RACE with constant-segment primers to make TCR alpha and TCR beta cDNA libraries that carry sample barcodes and UMIs. TCRdb ran MiXCR on the 5' RACE reads and lists one entry per CDR3 protein. The table lists about 350,000 distinct CDR3 sequences, roughly 13% of them singletons. This clonotype was counted only a few times. Its antigen is unknown. Input material: PBMCs or a T cell subset sorted from them (not recorded which). The chain carries TRBV6-5 and TRBJ2-1, with D perhaps matching TRBD1 (6 bases). The receptor was isolated from a man younger than 35 who had mild COVID-19 (a few samples of this study predate the infection). Cell type and time point are not known. The CDR3 is CASSYSIQGLNEQFF. DNA for the CDR3: TGTGCCAGCAGTTACTCGATACAGGGTCTAAATGAGCAGTTCTTC.